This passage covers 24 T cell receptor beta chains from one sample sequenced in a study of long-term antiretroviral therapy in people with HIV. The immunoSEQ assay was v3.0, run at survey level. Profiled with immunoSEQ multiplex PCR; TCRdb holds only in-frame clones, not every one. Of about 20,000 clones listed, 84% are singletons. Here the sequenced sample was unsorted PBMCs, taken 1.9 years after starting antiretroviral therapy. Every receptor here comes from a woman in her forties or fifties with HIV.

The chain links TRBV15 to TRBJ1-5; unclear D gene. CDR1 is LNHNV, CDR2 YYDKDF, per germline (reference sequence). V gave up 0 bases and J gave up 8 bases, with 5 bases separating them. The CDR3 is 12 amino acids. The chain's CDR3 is CATSRDSEPQHF. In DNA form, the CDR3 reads TGTGCCACCAGCAGAGATTCCGAGCCCCAGCATTTT.

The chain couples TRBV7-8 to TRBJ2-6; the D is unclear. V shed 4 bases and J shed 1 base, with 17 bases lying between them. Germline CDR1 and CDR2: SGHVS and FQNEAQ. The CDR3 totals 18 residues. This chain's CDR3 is CASSSRPGRRSGANVLTF. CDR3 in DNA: TGTGCCAGCAGCTCTCGGCCCGGGCGACGATCTGGGGCCAACGTCCTGACTTTC.

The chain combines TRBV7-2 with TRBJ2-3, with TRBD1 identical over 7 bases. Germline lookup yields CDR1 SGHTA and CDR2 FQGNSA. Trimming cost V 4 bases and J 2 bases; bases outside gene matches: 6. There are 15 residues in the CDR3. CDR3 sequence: CASSSPTGYTDTQYF. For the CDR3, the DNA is TGTGCCAGCAGCTCCCCGACAGGGTACACAGATACGCAGTATTTT.

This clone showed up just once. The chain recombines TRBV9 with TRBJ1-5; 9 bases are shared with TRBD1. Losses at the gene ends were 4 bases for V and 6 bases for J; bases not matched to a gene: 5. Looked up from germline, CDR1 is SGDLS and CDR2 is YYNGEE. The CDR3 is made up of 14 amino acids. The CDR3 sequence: CASSSGTGSQPQHF. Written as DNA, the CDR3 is TGTGCCAGCAGCTCCGGGACAGGGAGTCAGCCCCAGCATTTT. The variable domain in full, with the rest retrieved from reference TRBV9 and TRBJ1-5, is DSGVTQTPKHLITATGQRVTLRCSPRSGDLSVYWYQQSLDQGLQFLIQYYNGEERAKGNILERFSAQQFPDLHSELNLSSLELGDSALYFCASSSGTGSQPQHFGDGTRLSIL.

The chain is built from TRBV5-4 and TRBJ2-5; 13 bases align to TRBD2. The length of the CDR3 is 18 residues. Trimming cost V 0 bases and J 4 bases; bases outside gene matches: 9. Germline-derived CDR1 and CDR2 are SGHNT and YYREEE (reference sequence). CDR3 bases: TGTGCCAGCAGCTTGGGGACTAGCGGGGGATCTCAGGGAGAGACCCAGTACTTC. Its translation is CASSLGTSGGSQGETQYF.

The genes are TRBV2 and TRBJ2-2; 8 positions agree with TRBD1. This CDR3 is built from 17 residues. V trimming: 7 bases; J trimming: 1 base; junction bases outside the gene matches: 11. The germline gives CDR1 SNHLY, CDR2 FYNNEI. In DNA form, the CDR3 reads TGTGCCAGCACTCCCCGCCAAGGGACAGGGAACACCGGGGAGCTGTTTTTT. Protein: CASTPRQGTGNTGELFF.

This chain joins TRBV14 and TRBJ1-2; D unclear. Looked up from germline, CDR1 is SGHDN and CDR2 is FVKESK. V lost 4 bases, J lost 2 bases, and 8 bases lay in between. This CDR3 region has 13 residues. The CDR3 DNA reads TGTGCCAGCAGCCCCGCGGTGAACTATGGCTACACCTTC. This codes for CASSPAVNYGYTF.

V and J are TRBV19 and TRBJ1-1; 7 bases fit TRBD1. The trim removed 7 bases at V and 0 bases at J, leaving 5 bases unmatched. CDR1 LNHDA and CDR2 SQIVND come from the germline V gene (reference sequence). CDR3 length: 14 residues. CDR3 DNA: TGTGCCAGTATTGGGGGACAGATGAACACTGAAGCTTTCTTT. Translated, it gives CASIGGQMNTEAFF. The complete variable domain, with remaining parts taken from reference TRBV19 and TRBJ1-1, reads DGGITQSPKYLFRKEGQNVTLSCEQNLNHDAMYWYRQDPGQGLRLIYYSQIVNDFQKGDIAEGYSVSREKKESFPLTVTSAQKNPTAFYLCASIGGQMNTEAFFGQGTRLTVV.

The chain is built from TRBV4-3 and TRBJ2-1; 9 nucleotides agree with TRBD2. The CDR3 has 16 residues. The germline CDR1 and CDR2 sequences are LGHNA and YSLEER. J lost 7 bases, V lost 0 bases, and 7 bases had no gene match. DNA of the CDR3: TGCGCCAGCAGCCAAGATTGGGCGGGGGGGCATAATGAGCAGTTCTTC. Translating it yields CASSQDWAGGHNEQFF.

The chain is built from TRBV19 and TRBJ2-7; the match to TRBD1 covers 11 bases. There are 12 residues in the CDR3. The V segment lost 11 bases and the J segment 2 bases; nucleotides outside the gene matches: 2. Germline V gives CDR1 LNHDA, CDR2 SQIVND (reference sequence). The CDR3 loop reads CAVGQGAYEQYF. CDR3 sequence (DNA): TGTGCCGTGGGACAGGGGGCCTACGAGCAGTACTTC.

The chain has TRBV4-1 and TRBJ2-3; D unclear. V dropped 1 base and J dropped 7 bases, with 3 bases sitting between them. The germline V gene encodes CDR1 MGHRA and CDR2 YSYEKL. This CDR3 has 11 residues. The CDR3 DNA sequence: TGCGCCAGCAGCCAAGGTAATACGCAGTATTTT. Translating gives CASSQGNTQYF.

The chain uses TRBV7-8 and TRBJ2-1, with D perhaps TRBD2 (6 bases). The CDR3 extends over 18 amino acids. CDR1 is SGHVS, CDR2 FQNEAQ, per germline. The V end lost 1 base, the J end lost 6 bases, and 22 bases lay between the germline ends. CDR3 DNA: TGTGCCAGCAGCTTAGGCCGGTGGGCCGTGGGGGGTAGCAATGAGCAGTTCTTC. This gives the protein CASSLGRWAVGGSNEQFF. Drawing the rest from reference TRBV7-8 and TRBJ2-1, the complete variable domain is GAGVSQSPRYKVAKRGQDVALRCDPISGHVSLFWYQQALGQGPEFLTYFQNEAQLDKSGLPSDRFFAERPEGSVSTLKIQRTQQEDSAVYLCASSLGRWAVGGSNEQFFGPGTRLTVL.

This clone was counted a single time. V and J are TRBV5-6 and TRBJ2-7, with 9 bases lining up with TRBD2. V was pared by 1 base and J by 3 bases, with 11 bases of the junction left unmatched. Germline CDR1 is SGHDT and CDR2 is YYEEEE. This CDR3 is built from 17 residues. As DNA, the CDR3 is TGTGCCAGCAGCTTGAGGAGCGGGGGGCAGGCTAGCTACGAGCAGTACTTC. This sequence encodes CASSLRSGGQASYEQYF.

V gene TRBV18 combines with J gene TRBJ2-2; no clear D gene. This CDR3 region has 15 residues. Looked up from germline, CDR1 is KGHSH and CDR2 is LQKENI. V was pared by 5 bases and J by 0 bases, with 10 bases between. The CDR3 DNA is TGTGCCAGCTCATACAACATTGCGAACACCGGGGAGCTGTTTTTT. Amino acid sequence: CASSYNIANTGELFF. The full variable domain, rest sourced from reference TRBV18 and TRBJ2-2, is NAGVMQNPRHLVRRRGQEARLRCSPMKGHSHVYWYRQLPEEGLKFMVYLQKENIIDESGMPKERFSAEFPKEGPSILRIQQVVRGDSAAYFCASSYNIANTGELFFGEGSRLTVL.

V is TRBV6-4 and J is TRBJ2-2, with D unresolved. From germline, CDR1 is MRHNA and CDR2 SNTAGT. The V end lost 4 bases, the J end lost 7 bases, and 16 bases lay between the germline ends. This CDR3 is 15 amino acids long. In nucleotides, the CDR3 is TGTGCCAGCAGTGCGAGACACTTCAACGGCGGGGAGCTGTTTTTT. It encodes CASSARHFNGGELFF.

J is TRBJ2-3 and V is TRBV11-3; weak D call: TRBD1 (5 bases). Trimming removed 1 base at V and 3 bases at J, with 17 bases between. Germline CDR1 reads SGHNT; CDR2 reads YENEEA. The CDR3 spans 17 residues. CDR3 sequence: CASSLGLWGPATDTQYF. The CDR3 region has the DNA TGTGCCAGCAGCTTAGGTTTGTGGGGCCCAGCGACAGATACGCAGTATTTT. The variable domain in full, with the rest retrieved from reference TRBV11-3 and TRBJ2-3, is EAGVVQSPRYKIIEKKQPVAFWCNPISGHNTLYWYLQNLGQGPELLIRYENEEAVDDSQLPKDRFSAERLKGVDSTLKIQPAELGDSAVYLCASSLGLWGPATDTQYFGPGTRLTVL.

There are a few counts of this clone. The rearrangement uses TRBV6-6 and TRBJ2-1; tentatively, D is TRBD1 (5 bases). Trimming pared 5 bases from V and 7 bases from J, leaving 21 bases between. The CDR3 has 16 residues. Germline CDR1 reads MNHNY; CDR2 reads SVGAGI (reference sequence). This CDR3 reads CASSKGQGNGLNEQFF. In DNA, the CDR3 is TGTGCCAGCAGTAAGGGGCAGGGAAATGGCTTGAATGAGCAGTTCTTC.

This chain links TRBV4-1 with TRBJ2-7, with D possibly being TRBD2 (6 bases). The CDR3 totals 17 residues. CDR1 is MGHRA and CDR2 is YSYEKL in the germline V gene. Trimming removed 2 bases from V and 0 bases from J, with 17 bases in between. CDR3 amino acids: CASSQQIGGSGSYEQYF. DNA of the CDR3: TGCGCCAGCAGCCAACAGATTGGGGGGTCGGGCTCCTACGAGCAGTACTTC.

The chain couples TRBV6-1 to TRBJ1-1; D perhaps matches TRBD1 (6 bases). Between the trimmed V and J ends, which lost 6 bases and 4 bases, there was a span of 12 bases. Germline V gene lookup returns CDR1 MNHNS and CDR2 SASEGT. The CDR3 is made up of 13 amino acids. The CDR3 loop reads CASSSTGTTEAFF. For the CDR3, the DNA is TGTGCCAGCAGCTCTACAGGGACCACTGAAGCTTTCTTT.

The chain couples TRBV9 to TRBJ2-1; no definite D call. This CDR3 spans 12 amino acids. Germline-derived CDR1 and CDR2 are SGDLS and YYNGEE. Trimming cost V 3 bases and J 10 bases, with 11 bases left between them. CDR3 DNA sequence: TGTGCCAGCAGCGGGACCTCATGGGAGCAGTTCTTC. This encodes CASSGTSWEQFF.

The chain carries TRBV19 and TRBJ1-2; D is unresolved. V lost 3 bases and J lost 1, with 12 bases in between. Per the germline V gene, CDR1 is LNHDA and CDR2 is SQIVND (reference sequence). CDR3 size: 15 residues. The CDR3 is CASSIFFSDNYGYTF. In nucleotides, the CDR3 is TGTGCCAGTAGTATTTTTTTTTCAGATAACTATGGCTACACCTTC.

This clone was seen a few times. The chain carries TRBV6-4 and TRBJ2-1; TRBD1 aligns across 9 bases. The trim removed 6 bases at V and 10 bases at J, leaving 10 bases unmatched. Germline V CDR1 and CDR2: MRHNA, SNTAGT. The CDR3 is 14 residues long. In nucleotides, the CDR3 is TGTGCCAGCAGAGAGGGACAGGGCTCGGGGGAGCAGTTCTTC. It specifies CASREGQGSGEQFF.

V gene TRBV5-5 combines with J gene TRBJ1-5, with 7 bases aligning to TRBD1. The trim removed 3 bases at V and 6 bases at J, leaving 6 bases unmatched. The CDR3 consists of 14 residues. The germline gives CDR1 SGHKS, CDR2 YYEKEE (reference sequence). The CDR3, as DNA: TGTGCCAGCAGCTGGGCAGGGGGAGGTCAGCCCCAGCATTTT. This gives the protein CASSWAGGGQPQHF.

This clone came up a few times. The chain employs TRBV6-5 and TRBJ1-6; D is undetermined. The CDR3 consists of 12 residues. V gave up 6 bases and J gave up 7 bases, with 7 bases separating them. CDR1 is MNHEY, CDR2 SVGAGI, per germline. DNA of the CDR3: TGTGCCAGCAGACTGGGGAATTCACCCCTCCACTTT. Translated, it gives CASRLGNSPLHF.